This paragraph reports one T cell receptor (beta chain). Its cognate antigen is unknown. Both 60 Vbeta primers and 13 Jbeta primers went into the PCR. Profiling relied on immunoSEQ multiplex PCR, and the TCRdb table lists in-frame clones only, not all of them. This sample has roughly 150,000 clones, with about 81% found just once. The data originate from a study of cytomegalovirus exposure and HLA in healthy donors. General study results and limits: Upon later analysis, TCR association rates were observed to vary by HLA locus, being highest for DRB1 and lowest for HLA-C. Association of a missense DCLRE1C variant with TCR beta V- and J-gene trimming was reported in a later analysis. Productive rates of about 90% or about 30% were seen for most TCR beta V segments in an earlier analysis.

Looked up from germline, CDR1 is SGHRS and CDR2 is YFSETQ. The CDR3 has 14 amino acids. V shed 4 bases and J 6 bases; nucleotides not matched to a gene: 4. This receptor was taken from a woman between 50 and 59 years old in good health and CMV-seropositive. The sequenced sample was PBMCs. The chain has TRBV5-1 and TRBJ1-6; 7 bases match TRBD1. The DNA of the CDR3 is TGCGCCAGCAGCCCGGCAGGGGGTAATTCACCCCTCCACTTT. This codes for CASSPAGGNSPLHF.